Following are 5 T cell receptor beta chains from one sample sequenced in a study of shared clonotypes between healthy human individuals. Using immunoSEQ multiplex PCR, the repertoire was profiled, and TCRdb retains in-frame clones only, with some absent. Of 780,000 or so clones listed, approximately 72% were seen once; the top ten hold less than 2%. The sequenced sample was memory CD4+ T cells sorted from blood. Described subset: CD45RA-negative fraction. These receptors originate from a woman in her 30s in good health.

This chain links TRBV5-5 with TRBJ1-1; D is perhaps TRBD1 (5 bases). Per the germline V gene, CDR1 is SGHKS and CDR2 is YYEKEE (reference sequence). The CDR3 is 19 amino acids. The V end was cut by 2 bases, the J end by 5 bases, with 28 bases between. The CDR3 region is CASSFGGVGMSRVWTEAFF. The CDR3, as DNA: TGTGCCAGCAGCTTTGGTGGGGTTGGAATGTCCAGGGTATGGACTGAAGCTTTCTTT.

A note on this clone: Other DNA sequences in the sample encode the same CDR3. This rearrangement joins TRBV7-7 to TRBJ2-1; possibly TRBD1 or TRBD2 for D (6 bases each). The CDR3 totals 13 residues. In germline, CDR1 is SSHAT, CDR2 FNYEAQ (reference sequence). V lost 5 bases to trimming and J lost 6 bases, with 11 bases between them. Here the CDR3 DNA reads TGTGCCAGCAGCCTAGGGGGAGGCAATGAGCAGTTCTTC. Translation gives CASSLGGGNEQFF. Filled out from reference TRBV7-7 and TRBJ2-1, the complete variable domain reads GAGVSQSPRYKVTKRGQDVTLRCDPISSHATLYWYQQALGQGPEFLTYFNYEAQPDKSGLPSDRFSAERPEGSISTLTIQRTEQRDSAMYRCASSLGGGNEQFFGPGTRLTVL.

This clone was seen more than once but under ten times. This CDR3 is CASRPGQGGEQYF. CDR3 coding DNA: TGTGCCAGCAGGCCGGGACAGGGAGGCGAGCAGTACTTC. J is TRBJ2-7 and V is TRBV28; 9 nucleotides align to TRBD1. Germline values: CDR1 MDHEN, CDR2 SYDVKM. The CDR3 totals 13 residues. V lost 6 bases to trimming and J lost 6 bases; unmatched junction nucleotides: 6.

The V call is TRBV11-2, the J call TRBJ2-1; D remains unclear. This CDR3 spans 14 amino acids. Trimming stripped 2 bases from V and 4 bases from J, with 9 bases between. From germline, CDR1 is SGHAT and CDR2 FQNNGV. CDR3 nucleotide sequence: TGTGCCAGCAGCTTACCCCTAGGTTACAATGAGCAGTTCTTC. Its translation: CASSLPLGYNEQFF.

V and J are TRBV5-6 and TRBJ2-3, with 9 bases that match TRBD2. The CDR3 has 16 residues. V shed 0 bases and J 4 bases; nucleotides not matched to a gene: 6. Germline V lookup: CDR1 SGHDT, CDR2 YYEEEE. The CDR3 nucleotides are TGTGCCAGCAGCTTGGGTAGCGGGAGTCTCTCAGATACGCAGTATTTT. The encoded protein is CASSLGSGSLSDTQYF.